This TCR beta chain is from a study of T cell responses to AZD1222 COVID-19 vaccine. Germline-derived CDR1 and CDR2 are KGHSH and LQKENI. Trimming stripped 3 bases from V and 4 bases from J, with 15 bases between. The CDR3 sequence is 15 residues long. TCRdb's table, derived via immunoSEQ multiplex PCR, lists solely in-frame clones and lacks some. This sample has about 170,000 clones; around 91% occur once, and the top ten carry 6% to 8%. Study-level findings and limits: Most donors were white British, females outnumbered males, and clonal diversity was possibly underestimated. Once two AZD1222 doses were given, Spike-specific TCR breadth and depth went up.

Turning to this clone: Its matching antigen is unknown.

The chain couples TRBV18 to TRBJ1-2; D gene unclear. The TCR sequence derives from an adult in good health. The sequences come from peripheral blood, collected on day 0 of AZD1222 vaccination. The CDR3 spells CASSPGSLLGYGYTF. Here the CDR3 DNA reads TGTGCCAGCTCACCGGGGTCCCTCTTGGGCTATGGCTACACCTTC.